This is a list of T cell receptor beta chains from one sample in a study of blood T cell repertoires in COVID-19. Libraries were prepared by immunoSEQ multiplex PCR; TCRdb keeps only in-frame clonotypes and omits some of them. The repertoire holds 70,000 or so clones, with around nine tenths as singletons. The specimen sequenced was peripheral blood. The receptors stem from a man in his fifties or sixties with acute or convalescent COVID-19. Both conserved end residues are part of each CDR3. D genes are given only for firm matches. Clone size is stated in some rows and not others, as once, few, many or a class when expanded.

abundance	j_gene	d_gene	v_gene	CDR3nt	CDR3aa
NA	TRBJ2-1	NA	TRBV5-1	TGCGCCAGCAGCTTGGGGGGGGACGCGAGGCACAATGAGCAGTTCTTC	CASSLGGDARHNEQFF
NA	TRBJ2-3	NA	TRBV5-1	TGCGCCAGCAGCCTAGTCACAGATACGCAGTATTTT	CASSLVTDTQYF
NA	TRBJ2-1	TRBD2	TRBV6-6	TGTGCCAGTCTACCACGGGAGGGCCGGGACAATGAGCAGTTCTTC	CASLPREGRDNEQFF
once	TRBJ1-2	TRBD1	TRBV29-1	TGCAGCGGAGGACAGGACCTTGACTATGGCTACACCTTC	CSGGQDLDYGYTF
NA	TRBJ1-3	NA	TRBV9	TGTGCCAGCAGCGAGGCCCCGGGGGGGATCTCTGGAAACACCATATATTTT	CASSEAPGGISGNTIYF
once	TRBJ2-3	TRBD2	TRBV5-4	TGTGCCAGCAGCTTGGCCGGGACTAGCGGGGGGTCCGGAGTCACAGATACGCAGTATTTT	CASSLAGTSGGSGVTDTQYF
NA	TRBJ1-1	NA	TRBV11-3	TGTGCCAGCAGCCCAAGCCCCGAAGCGAACACTGAAGCTTTCTTT	CASSPSPEANTEAFF
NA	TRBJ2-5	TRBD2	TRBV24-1	TGTGCCACCAGTGCGTGGGTAGCGGGGGGCCAAGAGACCCAGTACTTC	CATSAWVAGGQETQYF
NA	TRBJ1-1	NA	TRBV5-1	TGCGCCAGCAGCTTGGAACAGGGCGTAGTAGGGAACACTGAAGCTTTCTTT	CASSLEQGVVGNTEAFF
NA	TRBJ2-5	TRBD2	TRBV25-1	TGTGCCAGCAGTGCGGGTCGGACTAGCGGGGGAGGAGAGACCCAGTACTTC	CASSAGRTSGGGETQYF
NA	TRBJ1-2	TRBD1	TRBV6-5	TGTGCCAGCAGTTACCCGCAGGGGGCAGGCTATGGCTACACCTTC	CASSYPQGAGYGYTF
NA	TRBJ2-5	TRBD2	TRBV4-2	TGTGCCAGCAGCCAAGATGTACTAGCGGGAGGGCCTGTCCGGGAGACCCAGTACTTC	CASSQDVLAGGPVRETQYF
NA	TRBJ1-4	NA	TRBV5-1	TGCGCCAGCAGCCTTCAGACAGATAATGAAAAACTGTTTTTT	CASSLQTDNEKLFF
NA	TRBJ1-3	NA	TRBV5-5	TGTGCCAGCAGCGACCGCGACAGAGCTGGAAACACCATATATTTT	CASSDRDRAGNTIYF
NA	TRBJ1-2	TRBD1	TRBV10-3	TGTGCCATCAGTGACTCAAGGGGGCGGATCTATGGCTACACCTTC	CAISDSRGRIYGYTF
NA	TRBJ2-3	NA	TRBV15	TGTGCCACCAGCAGATTCACTCGCACAGATACGCAGTATTTT	CATSRFTRTDTQYF
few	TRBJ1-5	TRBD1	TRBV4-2	TGTGCCAGCAGCCAAGAAGGGGGCCCTAATCAGCCCCAGCATTTT	CASSQEGGPNQPQHF
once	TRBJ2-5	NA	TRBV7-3	TGTGCCAGCAGCTTAACGTTCAGGGAGACCCAGTACTTC	CASSLTFRETQYF
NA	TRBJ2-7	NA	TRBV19	TGTGCCAGTACTACGTCCGGGACATACCCCTACGAGCAGTACTTC	CASTTSGTYPYEQYF
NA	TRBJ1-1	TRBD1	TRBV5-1	TGCGCCAGCAGCTTGGCAGGGGGAAGCATGAACACTGAAGCTTTCTTT	CASSLAGGSMNTEAFF
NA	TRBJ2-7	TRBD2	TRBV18	TGTGCCAGCTCACCCTCGGGGGGGGCCTACGAGCAGTACTTC	CASSPSGGAYEQYF
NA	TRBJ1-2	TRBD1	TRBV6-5	TGTGCCAGCAGTTACTCGGGGACAGACTATGGCTACACCTTC	CASSYSGTDYGYTF
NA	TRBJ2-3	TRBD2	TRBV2	TGTGCCAGCTCAAGACTAGCGGGAGGGCCAGATACGCAGTATTTT	CASSRLAGGPDTQYF
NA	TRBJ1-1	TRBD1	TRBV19	TGTGCCAGTAGGAGATTGACAGGGGGCGCAGGTGAAGCTTTCTTT	CASRRLTGGAGEAFF
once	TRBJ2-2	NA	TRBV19	TGTGCCAGTAGTATTGGAAGAGGCACCGGGGAGCTGTTTTTT	CASSIGRGTGELFF
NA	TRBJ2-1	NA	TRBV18	TGTGCCAGCTCACTTAGGACTGGATACAATGAGCAGTTCTTC	CASSLRTGYNEQFF
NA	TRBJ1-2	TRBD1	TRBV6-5	TGTGCCAGCAGGACAGGGGCGTACTATGGCTACACCTTC	CASRTGAYYGYTF
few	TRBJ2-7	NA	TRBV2	TGTGCCAGCAACAGGGAGTACGAGCAGTACTTC	CASNREYEQYF
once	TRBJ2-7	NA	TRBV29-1	TGCAGCGTTGTAAGGGGGACACCCTACGAGCAGTACTTC	CSVVRGTPYEQYF
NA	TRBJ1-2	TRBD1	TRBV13	TGTGCCAGCAGCTTATTTAAGAGGGGGCTTATCTATGGCTACACCTTC	CASSLFKRGLIYGYTF
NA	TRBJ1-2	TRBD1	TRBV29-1	TGCAGCGTTGAACAGGGGGAGGGCTACACCTTC	CSVEQGEGYTF
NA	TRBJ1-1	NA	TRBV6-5	TGTGCCAGCGGCGCAGGGAACTCGAACACTGAAGCTTTCTTT	CASGAGNSNTEAFF
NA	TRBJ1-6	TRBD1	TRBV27	TGTGCCAGCAGTTTATCCCGTCGACAGGGGATGGGTAATTCACCCCTCCACTTT	CASSLSRRQGMGNSPLHF
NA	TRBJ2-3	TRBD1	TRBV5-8	TGTGCCAGCAGCTTGTGGGGACAGTCGCTCACAGATACGCAGTATTTT	CASSLWGQSLTDTQYF
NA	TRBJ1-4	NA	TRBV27	TGTGCCAGCAGTTCCCATCCAGGGGCGACTAATGAAAAACTGTTTTTT	CASSSHPGATNEKLFF
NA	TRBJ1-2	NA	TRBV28	TGTGCCAGCAGTCGGGATTCTAACTATGGCTACACCTTC	CASSRDSNYGYTF
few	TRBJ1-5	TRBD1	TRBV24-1	TGTGCCACCAGTGATCCCAGGACAGGGAACAATCAGCCCCAGCATTTT	CATSDPRTGNNQPQHF
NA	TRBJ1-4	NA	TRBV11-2	TGTGCCAGCAGCCTCCTAACGGGGGTCCCTAATGAAAAACTGTTTTTT	CASSLLTGVPNEKLFF
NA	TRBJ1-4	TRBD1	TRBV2	TGTGCCAGCAGTGAAGGGACCGGGACAGGGGGTGAAAAACTGTTTTTT	CASSEGTGTGGEKLFF
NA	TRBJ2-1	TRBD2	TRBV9	TGTGCCAGCAGCGTAGCATTAGCGGGAGGGGGACAGTACAATGAGCAGTTCTTC	CASSVALAGGGQYNEQFF
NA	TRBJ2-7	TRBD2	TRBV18	TGTGCCAGCACGACTAGCGGGATATTCGCGGAGCAGTACTTC	CASTTSGIFAEQYF
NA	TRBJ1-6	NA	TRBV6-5	TGTGCCAGCAGAGGGGAATCCTATAATTCACCCCTCCACTTT	CASRGESYNSPLHF
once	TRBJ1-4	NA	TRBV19	TGTGCCAGTAGTATAGTTACAGGGCCCGCCAGGGATGAAAAACTGTTTTTT	CASSIVTGPARDEKLFF
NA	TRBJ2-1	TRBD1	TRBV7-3	TGTGCCAGCAGCCCAGACAGGGTCAATGAGCAGTTCTTC	CASSPDRVNEQFF
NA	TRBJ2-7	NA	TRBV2	TGTGCCAGCGGAGGAGGGGAAATCTACGAGCAGTACTTC	CASGGGEIYEQYF
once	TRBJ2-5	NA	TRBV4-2	TGTGCCAGCAGCCAGTCTAAGGCAGGGCAAGAGACCCAGTACTTC	CASSQSKAGQETQYF
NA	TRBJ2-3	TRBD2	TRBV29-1	TGCAGCGTGACTAGCGGCACAGATACGCAGTATTTT	CSVTSGTDTQYF
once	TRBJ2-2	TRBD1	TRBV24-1	TGTGCCACCAGTGATCGGACAGGGCGGCCCGGGGAGCTGTTTTTT	CATSDRTGRPGELFF
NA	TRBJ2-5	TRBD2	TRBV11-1	TGTGCCAGCAGCTTAGAGCTAGCGGGGTACCAAGAGACCCAGTACTTC	CASSLELAGYQETQYF
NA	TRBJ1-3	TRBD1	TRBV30	TGTGCCTGGACCACGACAGGGTTCGGGAACACCATATATTTT	CAWTTTGFGNTIYF
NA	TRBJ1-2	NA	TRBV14	TGTGCCAGCAGCCAAAGGACGGCAGGACAGATTGTCACCTTC	CASSQRTAGQIVTF
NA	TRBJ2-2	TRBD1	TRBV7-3	TGTGCCAGCAGCGGGGCCGGGACAGGACACACCGGGGAGCTGTTTTTT	CASSGAGTGHTGELFF
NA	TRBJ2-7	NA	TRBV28	TGTGCCAGCAGTTTATATACAGTGAAACCCTCCTACGAGCAGTACTTC	CASSLYTVKPSYEQYF
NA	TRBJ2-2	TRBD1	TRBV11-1	TGTGCCACCGAGACCGGGACAGGGAACACCGGGGAGCTGTTTTTT	CATETGTGNTGELFF
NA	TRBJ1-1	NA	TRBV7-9	TGTGCCAGCAGCTTAGAGGCAGGCAACCGTGAAGCTTTCTTT	CASSLEAGNREAFF
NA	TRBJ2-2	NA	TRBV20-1	TGCAGTGCTACCAGATCCGGGGAGCTGTTTTTT	CSATRSGELFF
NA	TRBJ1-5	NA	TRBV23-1	TGCGCCAGCAGTCCTGAGGCGGCCTGGCCCCAGCATTTT	CASSPEAAWPQHF
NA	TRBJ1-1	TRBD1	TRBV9	TGTGCCAGCAGCGTTAGGGGGCAGGACACTGAAGCTTTCTTT	CASSVRGQDTEAFF
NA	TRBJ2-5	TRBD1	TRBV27	TGTGCCAGCAGTTCTTGGACAGGAGAAGGTCAAGAGACCCAGTACTTC	CASSSWTGEGQETQYF
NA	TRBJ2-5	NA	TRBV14	TGTGCCAGCAGCTCCACGAGGGGTGGCGGGGTGAGGGAGACCCAGTACTTC	CASSSTRGGGVRETQYF